This TCR beta chain derives from a study of identical twins. Study-wide results and caveats: Cross-sectional statistical analysis was relied on for the conclusions, without the same donors being followed.

A word on this clonotype: Its antigen is unknown.

This CDR3 has 18 residues. Trimming removed 7 bases from V and 0 bases from J, with 19 bases in between. MiXCR, applied by TCRdb to the 5' RACE reads, yields one record per CDR3 protein. Of approximately 490,000 distinct CDR3 sequences listed, about 20% are singletons. This same sample was also taken into another study, of yellow fever vaccine responses in identical twins.

The receptor's source is a woman in her late teens or twenties in good health. The genes are TRBV12-3 or TRBV12-4 and TRBJ2-6; D is perhaps TRBD1 (6 bases). The sequenced sample consisted of CD4+ T cells sorted from blood. This chain's CDR3 is CASKETRGKFSGANVLTF. DNA for the CDR3: TGTGCCAGCAAGGAGACCAGGGGAAAGTTCTCTGGGGCCAACGTCCTGACTTTC.